These 18 T cell receptor beta chains originate from one sample sequenced in a study of beta chain features in type 1 diabetes. Since all of the isolated RNA was reverse transcribed, expressed TCRB transcripts were what got sequenced. The data were produced by immunoSEQ multiplex PCR, yet TCRdb's version contains in-frame clones alone and is incomplete. The sample carries about 930,000 clones, roughly 15% recorded once. Sequencing was done on a sample of naive CD4+ T cells from blood. These receptors were taken from a woman in her late teens or twenties in good health.

As regards this clone: This specimen includes other DNA sequences encoding the same CDR3. CDR3 in DNA: TGCGCCAGCAGCTTGGTTCCAGGGACCTACGAGCAGTACTTC. This codes for CASSLVPGTYEQYF. The chain links TRBV5-1 to TRBJ2-7; the D gene is possibly TRBD1 (5 bases). V was pared by 0 bases and J by 2 bases, with 9 bases between. CDR1 and CDR2 (germline): SGHRS, YFSETQ. CDR3 length: 14 residues.

The chain joins TRBV7-8 to TRBJ2-3; D may correspond to TRBD1 or TRBD2 (5 bases each). This CDR3 is 15 amino acids long. Per germline, CDR1 SGHVS and CDR2 FQNEAQ. V shed 8 bases and J shed 2 bases, with 17 bases lying between them. CDR3 sequence (DNA): TGTGCCAGCCGAAACGGGGCCGCGAACACAGATACGCAGTATTTT. Protein product: CASRNGAANTDTQYF. The full variable domain, its missing parts supplied by reference TRBV7-8 and TRBJ2-3, is GAGVSQSPRYKVAKRGQDVALRCDPISGHVSLFWYQQALGQGPEFLTYFQNEAQLDKSGLPSDRFFAERPEGSVSTLKIQRTQQEDSAVYLCASRNGAANTDTQYFGPGTRLTVL.

This clone was counted only a few times. The V gene is TRBV5-1, the J gene TRBJ2-4, with D unresolved. Trimming stripped 2 bases from V and 1 base from J, with 10 bases between. This CDR3 region has 15 residues. Looked up from germline, CDR1 is SGHRS and CDR2 is YFSETQ. CDR3 sequence reads: CASSFGESAKNIQYF. The CDR3 DNA reads as TGCGCCAGCAGCTTTGGGGAATCGGCCAAAAACATTCAGTACTTC.

The chain joins TRBV4-2 to TRBJ1-3, with D uncertain. V lost 1 base and J lost 2, with 9 bases in between. The CDR3 is made up of 15 amino acids. Germline CDR1 and CDR2: LGHNA and YNFKEQ. The DNA of the CDR3 is TGTGCCAGCAGCCAAGTTTCTGGGGCTGGAAACACCATATATTTT. Translated: CASSQVSGAGNTIYF.

This clone was observed a few times. The rearrangement links TRBV7-9 to TRBJ2-7; maybe TRBD2 (5 bases). Germline values: CDR1 SEHNR, CDR2 FQNEAQ (reference sequence). The CDR3 spans 15 residues. The V end lost 2 bases, the J end lost 3 bases, and 14 bases lay between the germline ends. The CDR3 DNA reads as TGTGCCAGCAGCTTAACGACTACGACGAGCTACGAGCAGTACTTC. Translated: CASSLTTTTSYEQYF.

V and J are TRBV5-4 and TRBJ2-7; 7 bases are shared with TRBD2. This CDR3 comprises 15 residues. Trimming took 1 base from V and 3 from J; bases not matched to a gene: 7. The V gene's germline CDR1 is SGHNT and CDR2 YYREEE (reference sequence). The CDR3 protein is CASSLSGGGDYEQYF. The CDR3 DNA reads TGTGCCAGCAGCTTGAGTGGGGGGGGAGACTACGAGCAGTACTTC.

The chain has TRBV19 and TRBJ2-7; tentative D call: TRBD2 (5 bases). The V gene's germline CDR1 is LNHDA and CDR2 SQIVND (reference sequence). The V end was cut by 2 bases, the J end by 7 bases, with 12 bases between. The CDR3 totals 13 residues. CDR3 DNA: TGTGCCAGTAGTATAAGCGTAGCGAGGGAGCAGTACTTC. This gives the protein CASSISVAREQYF. Variable domain in full (rest from reference TRBV19 and TRBJ2-7): DGGITQSPKYLFRKEGQNVTLSCEQNLNHDAMYWYRQDPGQGLRLIYYSQIVNDFQKGDIAEGYSVSREKKESFPLTVTSAQKNPTAFYLCASSISVAREQYFGPGTRLTVT.

This clone was found a few times. V and J are TRBV4-2 and TRBJ2-7, with 10 bases aligning to TRBD1. Germline V gene sequence: CDR1 LGHNA, CDR2 YNFKEQ. The junction had 2 bases not matched to a gene; V was cut back by 1 base and J by 2 bases. The CDR3 extends over 15 amino acids. This CDR3 reads CASSQGQGATYEQYF. The CDR3 DNA reads TGTGCCAGCAGCCAAGGACAGGGGGCCACCTACGAGCAGTACTTC.

The chain joins TRBV19 to TRBJ1-5; no clear D. The CDR3 totals 13 residues. The V end was cut by 5 bases, the J end by 4 bases, with 9 bases between. Germline CDR1 LNHDA, CDR2 SQIVND (reference sequence). CDR3 nucleotides: TGTGCCAGTAGTGACGGACTTAATCAGCCCCAGCATTTT. Translation gives CASSDGLNQPQHF.

V gene TRBV2 combines with J gene TRBJ2-2, with D perhaps TRBD1 (6 bases). This CDR3 is built from 16 residues. V dropped 3 bases and J dropped 4 bases, with 15 bases sitting between them. Germline loops: CDR1 SNHLY, CDR2 FYNNEI. The CDR3 bases are TGTGCCAGCAGTGAGCCAGGGGCCGGTGGCACCGGGGAGCTGTTTTTT. Translation: CASSEPGAGGTGELFF.

The J gene is TRBJ2-1, the V gene TRBV28; 7 bases align to TRBD1. The CDR3 runs to 14 residues. Germline loops: CDR1 MDHEN, CDR2 SYDVKM. The junction had 10 bases not matched to a gene; V was cut back by 5 bases and J by 9 bases. The CDR3 DNA reads as TGTGCCAGCAGTAGATACCAGGGGGTGAGTGAGCAGTTCTTC. Protein: CASSRYQGVSEQFF.

This chain joins TRBV10-3 and TRBJ2-1; 7 positions agree with TRBD1. The CDR3 covers 16 residues. Trimming cost V 5 bases and J 0 bases; bases outside gene matches: 7. CDR1 and CDR2 (germline): ENHRY, SYGVKD. The CDR3 DNA sequence: TGTGCCATCAGTCCGGGACAGAAGTTCTCCTACAATGAGCAGTTCTTC. It translates to CAISPGQKFSYNEQFF.

This clone has just a few counts. The chain is built from TRBV25-1 and TRBJ1-6; 10 bases align to TRBD1. In germline, CDR1 is MGHDK, CDR2 SYGVNS. CDR3 length equals 16 residues. V was pared by 3 bases and J by 10 bases, with 9 bases of the junction left unmatched. CDR3 in DNA: TGTGCCAGCAGTGACCCCGGGACAGGGGTAAAATCACCCCTCCACTTT. Translated: CASSDPGTGVKSPLHF.

Comment on this clone: Within the sample, other DNA sequences also encode this same CDR3. The chain recombines TRBV5-1 with TRBJ2-3; D is perhaps TRBD2 (6 bases). The germline gives CDR1 SGHRS, CDR2 YFSETQ. V shed 0 bases and J shed 4 bases, with 6 bases lying between them. There are 13 residues in the CDR3. CDR3 nucleotide sequence: TGCGCCAGCAGCTTGGCGGGGGCAGATACGCAGTATTTT. Its translation: CASSLAGADTQYF.

The chain is built from TRBV28 and TRBJ2-7, with a possible D match to TRBD2 (5 bases). The germline V and J ends were trimmed by 3 bases and 2 bases, with 17 bases remaining between them. The CDR3 extends over 16 amino acids. Germline V gene data show CDR1 as MDHEN and CDR2 as SYDVKM. CDR3 coding DNA: TGTGCCAGCAGTTTCTCTGTGGGGAGAGCAACCTACGAGCAGTACTTC. Translating gives CASSFSVGRATYEQYF.

The chain employs TRBV6-6 and TRBJ1-2; perhaps TRBD1 as D (5 bases). The CDR3 length is 15 residues. From germline, CDR1 is MNHNY and CDR2 SVGAGI (reference sequence). V lost 4 bases and J lost 4, with 16 bases in between. The CDR3 is CASSLGQGGAYGYTF. In DNA, the CDR3 is TGTGCCAGCAGTTTGGGCCAGGGAGGGGCCTATGGCTACACCTTC.

The chain uses TRBV28 and TRBJ1-5; D gene ambiguous. Trimming left V 8 bases short and J 7 bases short, with 15 bases between. CDR3 size: 13 residues. Germline loops: CDR1 MDHEN, CDR2 SYDVKM. In DNA form, the CDR3 reads TGTGCCAGCGTGGGGTCCCCTGGGCAGCCCCAGCATTTT. As protein: CASVGSPGQPQHF.

This clone turned up a few times. This chain uses TRBV9 with TRBJ1-3, with 7 bases aligning to TRBD1. Germline V gene lookup returns CDR1 SGDLS and CDR2 YYNGEE. The V and J ends lost 4 bases and 2 bases, in that order; junction bases with no gene match: 3. CDR3 length equals 14 residues. The CDR3 here is CASSPGTAGNTIYF. CDR3 nucleotides: TGTGCCAGCAGCCCTGGGACAGCTGGAAACACCATATATTTT.